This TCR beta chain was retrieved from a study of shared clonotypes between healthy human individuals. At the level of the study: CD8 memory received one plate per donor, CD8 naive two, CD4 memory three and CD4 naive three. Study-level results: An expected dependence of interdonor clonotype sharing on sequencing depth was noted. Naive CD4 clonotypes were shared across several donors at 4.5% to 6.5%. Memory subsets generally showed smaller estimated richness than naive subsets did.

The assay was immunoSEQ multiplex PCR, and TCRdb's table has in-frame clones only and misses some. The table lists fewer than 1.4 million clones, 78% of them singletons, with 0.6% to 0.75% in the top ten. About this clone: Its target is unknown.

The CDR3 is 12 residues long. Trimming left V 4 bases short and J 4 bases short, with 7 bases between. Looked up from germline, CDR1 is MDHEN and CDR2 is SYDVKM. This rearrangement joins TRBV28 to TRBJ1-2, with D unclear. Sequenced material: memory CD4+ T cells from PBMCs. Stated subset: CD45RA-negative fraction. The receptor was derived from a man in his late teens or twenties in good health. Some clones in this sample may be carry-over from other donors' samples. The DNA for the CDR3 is TGTGCCAGCAGTTCCTCAGTCTATGGCTACACCTTC. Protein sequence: CASSSSVYGYTF.